The 18 T cell receptor beta chains below come from one sample, sequenced in a study of T and B cells in COVID-19 patients. BIOMED2 TRB-A/B primer pools were used in multiplex TRB PCR. TCRdb ran MiXCR on the multiplex PCR reads and lists one entry per CDR3 protein. The sample has roughly 25,000 distinct CDR3 sequences, 32% seen once. Blood genomic DNA input for TRB amplification was about 250-550 ng. The source material was blood. These receptors all come from a human donor who had recovered from COVID-19.

The rearrangement links TRBV6-2 or TRBV6-3 to TRBJ2-7, with 9 bases fitting TRBD1. The CDR3 has 16 amino acids. The V segment lost 5 bases and the J segment 7 bases; nucleotides outside the gene matches: 15. Germline V gives CDR1 MNHEY, CDR2 SVGEGT. In nucleotides, the CDR3 is TGTGCCAGCAGTGACGTCGAAGGACAGGGGACGGGTGAGCAGTACTTC. As protein: CASSDVEGQGTGEQYF.

A word on this clonotype: One end of the junction does not line up with germline, which may come from a read error. V gene TRBV5-5 combines with J gene TRBJ2-1, with unresolved D. Germline CDR1 reads SGHKS; CDR2 reads YYEKEE (reference sequence). This CDR3 is 17 amino acids long. The CDR3 DNA is TGCGCCAGCAGCTTATTCCCCAAGCTGATCTCCTACAATGAGCAGTTCTTC. Translating it yields CASSLFPKLISYNEQFF.

This clonotype appeared once. The V gene is TRBV28, the J gene TRBJ2-4, with 7 bases fitting TRBD2. This CDR3 contains 14 residues. Trimming at V came to 6 bases and at J to 0 bases, leaving 2 bases not matched to a gene. Germline-derived CDR1 and CDR2 are MDHEN and SYDVKM. CDR3 in amino acids: CASRVAGAKNIQYF. The CDR3 DNA reads as TGTGCCAGCAGAGTAGCGGGAGCCAAAAACATTCAGTACTTC.

There are a few counts of this clonotype. The V and J genes are TRBV6-2 or TRBV6-3 and TRBJ2-1; 8 bases align to TRBD2. This CDR3 comprises 16 residues. Germline values: CDR1 MNHEY, CDR2 SVGEGT. Trimming removed 5 bases from V and 2 bases from J; junction bases left unmatched: 8. CDR3 nucleotides: TGTGCCAGCAGTCCCCGGGCGGGGGGCCCCTACAATGAGCAGTTCTTC. This sequence encodes CASSPRAGGPYNEQFF.

This clonotype has a handful of counts. The chain recombines TRBV5-6 with TRBJ1-2; TRBD1 is a possible D gene (5 bases). V gave up 2 bases and J gave up 1 base, with 6 bases separating them. The CDR3 is 13 amino acids. CDR1 SGHDT and CDR2 YYEEEE come from the germline V gene. The CDR3 coding sequence is TGTGCCAGCAGCTTCGGGGGTAACTATGGCTACACCTTC. It codes for CASSFGGNYGYTF.

This clonotype was recorded only once. V gene TRBV2 combines with J gene TRBJ2-6, with D uncertain. There are 14 residues in the CDR3. V shed 10 bases and J shed 0 bases, with 10 bases lying between them. CDR1 SNHLY and CDR2 FYNNEI come from the germline V gene. CDR3 DNA: TGTGCCACGGACGAGAACTCTGGGGCCAACGTCCTGACTTTC. It is translated as CATDENSGANVLTF. The complete variable domain, with remaining parts taken from reference TRBV2 and TRBJ2-6, reads EPEVTQTPSHQVTQMGQEVILRCVPISNHLYFYWYRQILGQKVEFLVSFYNNEISEKSEIFDDQFSVERPDGSNFTLKIRSTKLEDSAMYFCATDENSGANVLTFGAGSRLTVL.

This clonotype was seen only a few times. V is TRBV6-2 or TRBV6-3 and J is TRBJ2-7; D possibly matches TRBD1 or TRBD2 (6 bases each). Per germline, CDR1 MNHEY and CDR2 SVGEGT. V shed 5 bases and J shed 7 bases, with 18 bases lying between them. This CDR3 contains 14 residues. Here the CDR3 reads CASSNHRGRGEQYF. DNA for the CDR3: TGTGCCAGCAGTAACCACCGGGGGCGAGGAGAGCAGTACTTC.

V gene TRBV4-3 combines with J gene TRBJ1-4, with D possibly being TRBD1 (6 bases). The V and J ends lost 1 base and 7 bases respectively, with 10 bases between them. The germline gives CDR1 LGHNA, CDR2 YSLEER. The CDR3 loop spans 14 amino acids. The CDR3 loop is CASSQGRGGEKLFF. CDR3 coding DNA: TGCGCCAGCAGCCAAGGAAGGGGGGGTGAAAAACTGTTTTTT.

The V and J genes are TRBV6-5 and TRBJ2-2; TRBD2 matches 15 bases. CDR3 size: 18 residues. Germline lookup yields CDR1 MNHEY and CDR2 SVGAGI. Unmatched junction bases numbered 6, after V lost 3 bases and J lost 4 bases. This CDR3 reads CASSYLGLAGGGTGELFF. The CDR3 bases are TGTGCCAGCAGTTATCTGGGACTAGCGGGAGGAGGCACCGGGGAGCTGTTTTTT.

The V gene is TRBV30, the J gene TRBJ2-4; D uncertain. V was cut by 5 bases and J by 13 bases, with 15 bases left in between. Per the germline V gene, CDR1 is GTSNPN and CDR2 is SVGIG (reference sequence). The CDR3 has 11 amino acids. In DNA form, the CDR3 reads TGTGCCTGGGCGGACCCCATCGCCCAGTACTTC. Residues: CAWADPIAQYF.

This clonotype was picked up many times. The rearrangement joins TRBV11-1 to TRBJ2-2; possible D gene TRBD2, 5 bases. CDR3 length: 12 residues. The germline CDR1 and CDR2 sequences are SGHAT and FQDESV (reference sequence). Trimming took off 7 bases at V and 13 bases at J, with 16 bases between the two ends. The CDR3, as DNA: TGTGCCAGCAACCCTCGTAGCGCTGGGCTGTTTTTT. Encoded protein: CASNPRSAGLFF.

By its share, this clonotype is medium-sized. The chain uses TRBV19 and TRBJ2-1, with D tentatively TRBD2 (5 bases). The CDR3 runs to 17 residues. Germline-derived CDR1 and CDR2 are LNHDA and SQIVND (reference sequence). The ends were cut back, 5 bases at V and 0 bases at J, with 17 bases in the middle. This chain's CDR3 is CASSLWTPWSSYNEQFF. The CDR3 bases are TGTGCCAGTAGTCTATGGACTCCATGGAGCTCCTACAATGAGCAGTTCTTC.

This clonotype was counted only a few times. This sequence joins TRBV20-1 and TRBJ2-3, with 7 bases lining up with TRBD2. The CDR3 has 13 residues. V lost 5 bases and J lost 2; bases outside the gene matches: 4. CDR1 is DFQATT, CDR2 SNEGSKA, per germline (reference sequence). The CDR3 sequence is CSAWTSHTDTQYF. The CDR3, as DNA: TGCAGTGCTTGGACTAGTCACACAGATACGCAGTATTTT.

V gene TRBV10-3 combines with J gene TRBJ1-5, with D tentatively TRBD1 (5 bases). The CDR3 covers 13 residues. The germline V and J ends were trimmed by 4 bases and 7 bases, with 11 bases remaining between them. Looked up from germline, CDR1 is ENHRY and CDR2 is SYGVKD. The CDR3 coding sequence is TGTGCCATCAGTGTAGGGGAGAACCAGCCCCAGCATTTT. Amino acids: CAISVGENQPQHF.

CDR3 loop: CASSSFTSSFSYEQYF. CDR3 nucleotides: TGTGCCAGCAGTTCCTTTACGTCTTCCTTCTCCTACGAGCAGTACTTC. This chain connects TRBV27 to TRBJ2-7; D remains ambiguous. Trimming left V 4 bases short and J 0 bases short, with 16 bases between. The CDR3 covers 16 residues. The germline CDR1 and CDR2 sequences are MNHEY and SMNVEV (reference sequence).

V is TRBV4-3 and J is TRBJ2-1; TRBD1 agrees at 7 bases. This CDR3 is built from 16 residues. CDR1 is LGHNA and CDR2 is YSLEER in the germline V gene. V lost 3 bases and J lost 4; bases outside the gene matches: 9. The chain's CDR3 is CASSQYRDRPYNEQFF. The CDR3 region has the DNA TGCGCCAGCAGCCAGTACCGGGACAGACCTTACAATGAGCAGTTCTTC.

The gene calls are TRBV27 and TRBJ2-7; D might be TRBD2 (6 bases). Trimming removed 7 bases at V and 1 base at J, with 17 bases between. This CDR3 has 15 amino acids. Germline CDR1 reads MNHEY; CDR2 reads SMNVEV (reference sequence). CDR3 nucleotide sequence: TGTGCCAGCACCCCGGGGCTAGCGCCATCCTACGAGCAGTACTTC. It specifies CASTPGLAPSYEQYF.

The genes are TRBV6-5 and TRBJ1-3, with a tentative D call TRBD1 (5 bases). Per the germline V gene, CDR1 is MNHEY and CDR2 is SVGAGI. Trimming left V 7 bases short and J 5 bases short, with 21 bases between. This CDR3 contains 16 residues. The CDR3 sequence: CASTPPGGEKRNTIYF. CDR3 coding DNA: TGTGCCAGCACCCCTCCCGGGGGAGAGAAACGAAACACCATATATTTT.